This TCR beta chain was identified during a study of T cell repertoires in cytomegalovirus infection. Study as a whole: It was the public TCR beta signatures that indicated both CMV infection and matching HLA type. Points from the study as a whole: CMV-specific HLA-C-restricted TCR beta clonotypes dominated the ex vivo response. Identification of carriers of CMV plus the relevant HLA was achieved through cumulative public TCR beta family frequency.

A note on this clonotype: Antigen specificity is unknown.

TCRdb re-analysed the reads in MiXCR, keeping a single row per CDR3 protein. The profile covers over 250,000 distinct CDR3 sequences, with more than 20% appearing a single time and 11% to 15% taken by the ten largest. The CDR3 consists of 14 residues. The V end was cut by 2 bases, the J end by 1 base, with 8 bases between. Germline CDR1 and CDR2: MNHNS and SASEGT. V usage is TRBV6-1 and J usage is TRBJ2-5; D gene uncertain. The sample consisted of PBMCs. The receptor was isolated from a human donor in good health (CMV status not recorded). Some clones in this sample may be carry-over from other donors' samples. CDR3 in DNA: TGTGCCAGCAGTGAACGGCCCAGCCAAGAGACCCAGTACTTC. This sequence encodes CASSERPSQETQYF.